This entry features one T cell receptor beta chain sequence. The data were produced by immunoSEQ multiplex PCR, yet TCRdb's version contains in-frame clones alone and is incomplete. The table shows under 2,500,000 clones, with nearly 97% occurring only once. A CD45RA+ naive subset and a CD45RA-negative memory subset were split from CD4+ cells. This record comes from a study of shared clonotypes between healthy human individuals. Study summary: Those who served as donors were a couple of women and a few men between the ages of 18 and 49.

The V gene's germline CDR1 is SGDLS and CDR2 YYNGEE. Trimming took off 7 bases at V and 3 bases at J, with 10 bases between the two ends. The CDR3 consists of 13 residues. The sequencing input was naive CD4+ T cells sorted from blood. The subset: CD45RA+ positively selected. The chain couples TRBV9 to TRBJ2-2; a possible D gene is TRBD1 (5 bases). The TCR originated in a man between 18 and 29 years old in good health. CDR3 nucleotides: TGTGCCAGCTCCAAGGGGTACACCGGGGAGCTGTTTTTT. Protein: CASSKGYTGELFF.